A single sample gave rise to the 17 T cell receptor beta chains below, sequenced in a study of vaccination and CD4 T cells after COVID-19. These TCRs are of unknown antigen specificity. Treatment of the sample: roughly ten-day PBMC culture with coronavirus spike peptide pools or control peptides (ViraFEST assay). The Oncomine TCR Beta short-read assay was applied to DNA of cultured CD4+ T cells. TCRdb reprocessed the PCR reads via MiXCR and lists one record per CDR3 protein. The sample lists around 15,000 distinct CDR3 sequences, roughly 60% seen once, with about 7.7% in the top ten. The sample consisted of CD4+ T cells from blood, cultured in vitro. All receptors come from a human donor who had recovered from COVID-19.

The chain employs TRBV27 and TRBJ1-2; maybe TRBD1 (5 bases). The CDR3 runs to 13 residues. V was pared by 10 bases and J by 8 bases, with 20 bases between. Germline V gives CDR1 MNHEY, CDR2 SMNVEV (reference sequence). CDR3 protein: CATGELGVKGYTF. The CDR3 nucleotides read TGTGCCACCGGAGAACTAGGGGTGAAGGGCTACACCTTC.

This chain uses TRBV21-1 with TRBJ2-2; the table's D gene call, TRBD2, was not cross checked with the DNA. TRBV21-1 counts as a pseudogene. CDR3 length equals 20 residues. DNA for the CDR3: TGTGCCAGCAGCTTTATCTCCCCGGCTAGCGGGGGGGCGGTGGCCGGGGAGCTGTTTTTT. Encoded protein: CASSFISPASGGAVAGELFF.

The rearrangement joins TRBV11-2 to TRBJ1-2; D not resolved. Germline assignment: CDR1 SGHAT and CDR2 FQNNGV. This CDR3 is 12 amino acids long. Trimming stripped 5 bases from V and 2 bases from J, with 6 bases between. CDR3 sequence (DNA): TGTGCCAGCAGCCTCGTCAACTATGGCTACACCTTC. Its translation: CASSLVNYGYTF.

This chain uses TRBV11-2 with TRBJ1-2; tentatively, D is TRBD1 (5 bases). The length of the CDR3 is 14 residues. The germline gives CDR1 SGHAT, CDR2 FQNNGV. V gave up 2 bases and J gave up 4 bases, with 11 bases separating them. The CDR3 region is CASSLSRDSYGYTF. As DNA, the CDR3 is TGTGCCAGCAGCTTATCCCGTGACAGCTATGGCTACACCTTC.

The chain uses TRBV5-1 and TRBJ2-7, with D perhaps TRBD2 (5 bases). Germline V lookup: CDR1 SGHRS, CDR2 YFSETQ. Trimming stripped 7 bases from V and 5 bases from J, with 13 bases between. This CDR3 has 12 residues. In DNA form, the CDR3 reads TGCGCCAGCTCAGCTGGAGCGGACGAGCAGTACTTC. It is translated as CASSAGADEQYF.

The chain recombines TRBV6-1 with TRBJ1-2, with 9 bases fitting TRBD1. The germline gives CDR1 MNHNS, CDR2 SASEGT. The CDR3 runs 14 residues. V shed 7 bases, J shed 7 bases, and the junction held 10 bases outside the gene matches. CDR3 nucleotide sequence: TGTGCCAGCACCCGACAGGGGGGATCGAGTGGCTACACCTTC. Translated, it gives CASTRQGGSSGYTF.

The rearrangement links TRBV7-2 to TRBJ1-2; 8 bases are shared with TRBD1. CDR3 length: 13 amino acids. Trimming took 7 bases from V and 9 from J; bases not matched to a gene: 10. The V gene's germline CDR1 is SGHTA and CDR2 FQGNSA. In DNA form, the CDR3 reads TGTGCCAGCACCCTCCGGACAGGGCAGAGCTACACCTTC. This encodes CASTLRTGQSYTF.

The chain is built from TRBV19 and TRBJ1-2; 7 positions agree with TRBD1. Germline CDR1 reads LNHDA; CDR2 reads SQIVND (reference sequence). CDR3 length equals 14 residues. J was trimmed by 1 base and V by 6 bases; bases with no gene match: 5. In nucleotides, the CDR3 is TGTGCCAGTAGGGGGACAGACAATAACTATGGCTACACCTTC. Its protein is CASRGTDNNYGYTF. Complete variable domain (other parts from reference TRBV19 and TRBJ1-2): DGGITQSPKYLFRKEGQNVTLSCEQNLNHDAMYWYRQDPGQGLRLIYYSQIVNDFQKGDIAEGYSVSREKKESFPLTVTSAQKNPTAFYLCASRGTDNNYGYTFGSGTRLTVV.

V gene TRBV20-1 combines with J gene TRBJ2-5, with 12 bases that match TRBD2. Germline V gene lookup returns CDR1 DFQATT and CDR2 SNEGSKA (reference sequence). The CDR3 runs 15 residues. Trimming at V came to 3 bases and at J to 4 bases, leaving 6 bases not matched to a gene. The CDR3 loop reads CSASLAGGRGETQYF. Written as DNA, the CDR3 is TGCAGTGCTAGTCTAGCGGGGGGGAGGGGAGAGACCCAGTACTTC.

The genes are TRBV15 and TRBJ1-2; no reliable D call. Deletions cut 1 base from V and 4 bases from J, with 10 bases between. The CDR3 runs to 14 residues. Germline assignment: CDR1 LNHNV and CDR2 YYDKDF (reference sequence). This chain's CDR3 is CATSRASGSYGYTF. The CDR3 nucleotides read TGTGCCACCAGCAGAGCCTCCGGTAGCTATGGCTACACCTTC.

J is TRBJ2-5 and V is TRBV19; 7 nucleotides line up with TRBD1. Germline CDR1 and CDR2: LNHDA and SQIVND (reference sequence). The V segment lost 4 bases and the J segment 4 bases; nucleotides outside the gene matches: 3. CDR3 length: 13 amino acids. The CDR3 DNA is TGTGCCAGTAGTAGGGACAGTGGAGAGACCCAGTACTTC. This codes for CASSRDSGETQYF.

This clonotype was seen just once. This chain connects TRBV4-2 to TRBJ2-1, with 9 bases aligning to TRBD2. From germline, CDR1 is LGHNA and CDR2 YNFKEQ. The junction had 5 bases not matched to a gene; V was cut back by 3 bases and J by 5 bases. The CDR3 is 15 amino acids. The CDR3: CASSQVSGSHNEQFF. The CDR3 coding sequence is TGTGCCAGCAGCCAGGTTAGCGGGAGTCACAATGAGCAGTTCTTC.

The gene calls are TRBV10-3 and TRBJ1-2; D is uncertain. The germline V and J ends were trimmed by 2 bases and 8 bases, with 12 bases remaining between them. Germline CDR1 ENHRY, CDR2 SYGVKD. CDR3 length: 13 residues. In DNA, the CDR3 is TGTGCCATCAGTGAGCGGGGAGGCGACGGCTACACCTTC. Its protein is CAISERGGDGYTF.

The rearrangement links TRBV2 to TRBJ1-2, with 9 bases matching TRBD1. The CDR3 loop spans 16 amino acids. Germline-derived CDR1 and CDR2 are SNHLY and FYNNEI. V gave up 8 bases and J gave up 4 bases; unmatched junction bases: 14. The CDR3 nucleotides read TGTGCCAGCGGCCCGGGACAGGGAGTGTTAGGCTATGGCTACACCTTC. Its protein is CASGPGQGVLGYGYTF.

The chain carries TRBV6-5 and TRBJ2-3; perhaps TRBD2 as D (7 bases). The CDR3 has 15 amino acids. With 3 bases removed from V and 5 bases from J, the gap between germline ends came to 15 bases. Per the germline V gene, CDR1 is MNHEY and CDR2 is SVGAGI. The CDR3 sequence is CASSYGGALGDTQYF. CDR3 DNA sequence: TGTGCCAGCAGTTATGGGGGGGCCCTGGGAGATACGCAGTATTTT.

The rearrangement joins TRBV15 to TRBJ2-7; D may be TRBD2 (6 bases). CDR3 size: 16 residues. CDR1 is LNHNV and CDR2 is YYDKDF in the germline V gene (reference sequence). V shed 0 bases and J shed 3 bases, with 15 bases lying between them. The CDR3 bases are TGTGCCACCAGCAGAGATCTCCCGGGAGTCGGCTACGAGCAGTACTTC. Its protein is CATSRDLPGVGYEQYF.

The chain is built from TRBV29-1 and TRBJ2-3, with TRBD2 matching 8 bases. Trimming cost V 5 bases and J 3 bases; bases outside gene matches: 10. CDR1 SQVTM and CDR2 ANQGSEA come from the germline V gene. The CDR3 loop spans 15 amino acids. CDR3 sequence: CSVLTPGGWTDTQYF. In DNA, the CDR3 is TGCAGCGTTCTTACCCCGGGAGGGTGGACAGATACGCAGTATTTT.